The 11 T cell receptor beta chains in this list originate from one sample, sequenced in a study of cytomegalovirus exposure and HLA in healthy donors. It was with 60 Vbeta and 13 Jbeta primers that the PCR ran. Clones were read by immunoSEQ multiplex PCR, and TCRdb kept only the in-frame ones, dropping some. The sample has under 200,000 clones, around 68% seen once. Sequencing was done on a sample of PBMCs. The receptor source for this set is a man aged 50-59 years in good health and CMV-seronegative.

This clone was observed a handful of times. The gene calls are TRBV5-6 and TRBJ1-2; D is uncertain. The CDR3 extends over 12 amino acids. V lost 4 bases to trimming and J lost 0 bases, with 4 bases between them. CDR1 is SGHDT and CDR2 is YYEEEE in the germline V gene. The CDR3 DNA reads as TGTGCCAGCAGCCCCACTAACTATGGCTACACCTTC. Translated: CASSPTNYGYTF.

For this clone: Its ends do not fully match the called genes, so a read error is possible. This chain's CDR3 is CASSDRTNF. The CDR3, as DNA: TGTGCCAGCAGTGACCGGACAAACTTC. V gene TRBV6-4 combines with J gene TRBJ2-4, with a possible D match to TRBD1 (5 bases). The length of the CDR3 is 9 residues. Germline V gives CDR1 MRHNA, CDR2 SNTAGT.

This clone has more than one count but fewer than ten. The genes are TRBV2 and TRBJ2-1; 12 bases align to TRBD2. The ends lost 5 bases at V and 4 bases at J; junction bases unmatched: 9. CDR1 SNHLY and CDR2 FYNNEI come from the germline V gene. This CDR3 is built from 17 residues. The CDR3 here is CASSPTLAGGPYNEQFF. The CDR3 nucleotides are TGTGCCAGCAGTCCAACCCTAGCGGGGGGGCCTTACAATGAGCAGTTCTTC.

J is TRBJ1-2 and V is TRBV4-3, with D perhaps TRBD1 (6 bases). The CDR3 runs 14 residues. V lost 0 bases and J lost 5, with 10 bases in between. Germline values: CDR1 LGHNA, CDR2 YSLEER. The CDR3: CASSQEEGGYGYTF. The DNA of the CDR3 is TGCGCCAGCAGCCAAGAAGAGGGGGGGTATGGCTACACCTTC.

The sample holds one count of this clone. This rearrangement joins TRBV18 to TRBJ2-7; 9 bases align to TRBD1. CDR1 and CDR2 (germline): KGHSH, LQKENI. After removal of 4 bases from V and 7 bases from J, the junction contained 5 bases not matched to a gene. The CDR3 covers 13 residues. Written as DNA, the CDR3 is TGTGCCAGCTCACGACAGGGGGGGAAAGAGCAGTACTTC. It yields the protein CASSRQGGKEQYF.

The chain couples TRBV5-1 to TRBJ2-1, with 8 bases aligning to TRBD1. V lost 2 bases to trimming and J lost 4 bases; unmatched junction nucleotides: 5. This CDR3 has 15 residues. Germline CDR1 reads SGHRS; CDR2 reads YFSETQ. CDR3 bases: TGCGCCAGCAGCTTACAGGGGGAACCTTACAATGAGCAGTTCTTC. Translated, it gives CASSLQGEPYNEQFF. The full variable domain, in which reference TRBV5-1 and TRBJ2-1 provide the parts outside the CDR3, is KAGVTQTPRYLIKTRGQQVTLSCSPISGHRSVSWYQQTPGQGLQFLFEYFSETQRNKGNFPGRFSGRQFSNSRSEMNVSTLELGDSALYLCASSLQGEPYNEQFFGPGTRLTVL.

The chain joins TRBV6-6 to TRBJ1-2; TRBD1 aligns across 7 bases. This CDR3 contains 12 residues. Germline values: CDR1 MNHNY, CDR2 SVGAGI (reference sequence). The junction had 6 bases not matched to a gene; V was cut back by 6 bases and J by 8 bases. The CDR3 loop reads CASSPTGSGYTF. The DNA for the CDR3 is TGTGCCAGCAGCCCGACAGGGAGCGGCTACACCTTC.

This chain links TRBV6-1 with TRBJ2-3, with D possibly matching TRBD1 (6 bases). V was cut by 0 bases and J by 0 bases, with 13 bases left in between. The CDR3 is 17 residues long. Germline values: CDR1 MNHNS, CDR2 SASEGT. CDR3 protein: CASSEARGFFSTDTQYF. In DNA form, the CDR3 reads TGTGCCAGCAGTGAAGCGAGGGGGTTCTTTAGCACAGATACGCAGTATTTT.

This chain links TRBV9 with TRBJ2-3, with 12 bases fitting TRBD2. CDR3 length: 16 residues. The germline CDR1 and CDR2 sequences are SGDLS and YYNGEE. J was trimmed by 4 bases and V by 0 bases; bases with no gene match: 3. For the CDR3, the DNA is TGTGCCAGCAGCGTAGGACTAGCGGGGGCCTCAGATACGCAGTATTTT. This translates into CASSVGLAGASDTQYF.

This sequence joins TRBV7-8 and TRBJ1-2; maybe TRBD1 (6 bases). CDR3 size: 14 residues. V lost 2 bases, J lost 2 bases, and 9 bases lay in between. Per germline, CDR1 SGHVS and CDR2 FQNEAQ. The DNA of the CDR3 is TGTGCCAGCAGCTTAAAGAGGGGGAACTATGGCTACACCTTC. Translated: CASSLKRGNYGYTF.

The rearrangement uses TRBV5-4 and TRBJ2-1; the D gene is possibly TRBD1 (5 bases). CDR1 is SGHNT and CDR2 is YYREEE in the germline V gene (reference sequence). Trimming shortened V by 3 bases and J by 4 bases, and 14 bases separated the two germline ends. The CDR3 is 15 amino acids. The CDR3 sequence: CASSSGQGAYNEQFF. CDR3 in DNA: TGTGCCAGCAGCTCCGGGCAGGGCGCATACAATGAGCAGTTCTTC. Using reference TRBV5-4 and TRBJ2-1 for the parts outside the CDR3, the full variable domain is ETGVTQSPTHLIKTRGQQVTLRCSSQSGHNTVSWYQQALGQGPQFIFQYYREEENGRGNFPPRFSGLQFPNYSSELNVNALELDDSALYLCASSSGQGAYNEQFFGPGTRLTVL.